These 12 T cell receptor beta chains originate from one sample sequenced in a study of blood T cell repertoires in COVID-19. Libraries were prepared by immunoSEQ multiplex PCR; TCRdb keeps only in-frame clonotypes and omits some of them. The sample has tens of thousands of clones, roughly 84% seen once. The specimen was peripheral blood. Receptors were obtained from a man older than 75 with active COVID-19.

V is TRBV28 and J is TRBJ2-5, with 12 bases that match TRBD1. The CDR3 is 15 residues long. CDR1 and CDR2 from the germline V gene are MDHEN and SYDVKM. Trimming at V came to 6 bases and at J to 6 bases, leaving 8 bases not matched to a gene. The CDR3 DNA sequence: TGTGCCAGCAGAACCGGGACAGGGGGCGGAAAGACCCAGTACTTC. Its translation is CASRTGTGGGKTQYF.

The V call is TRBV10-3, the J call TRBJ2-7; 9 bases line up with TRBD2. The CDR3 has 14 residues. CDR1 and CDR2 (germline): ENHRY, SYGVKD. V shed 11 bases and J 3 bases; nucleotides not matched to a gene: 11. The CDR3 sequence: CASSTSGSFYEQYF. The DNA of the CDR3 is TGTGCCTCGTCTACTAGCGGGTCCTTCTACGAGCAGTACTTC.

The gene calls are TRBV11-2 and TRBJ2-1; TRBD2 agrees at 8 bases. V trimming: 2 bases; J trimming: 4 bases; junction bases outside the gene matches: 4. Germline V gene data show CDR1 as SGHAT and CDR2 as FQNNGV. The CDR3 has 15 amino acids. CDR3 DNA: TGTGCCAGCAGCTTAATTGCGGGAGGTTACAATGAGCAGTTCTTC. This gives the protein CASSLIAGGYNEQFF.

This clone was detected ten times or more. The J gene is TRBJ2-3, the V gene TRBV4-2; D not resolved. The germline V gene encodes CDR1 LGHNA and CDR2 YNFKEQ. V was clipped by 0 bases and J by 2 bases, with 9 bases between them. The CDR3 contains 15 residues. CDR3 in amino acids: CASSQERRTTDTQYF. For the CDR3, the DNA is TGTGCCAGCAGCCAAGAAAGGAGAACCACAGATACGCAGTATTTT.

This chain uses TRBV6-2 or TRBV6-3 with TRBJ2-1; 11 bases map to TRBD1. Germline V gene data show CDR1 as MNHEY and CDR2 as SVGEGT. The CDR3 loop spans 16 amino acids. Trimming cost V 6 bases and J 8 bases; bases outside gene matches: 12. DNA of the CDR3: TGTGCCAGCAGCCAGACCGGGACAGGGGGTTTAGATGAGCAGTTCTTC. Translation gives CASSQTGTGGLDEQFF.

V usage is TRBV30 and J usage is TRBJ1-5; 7 bases agree with TRBD1. This CDR3 has 15 residues. The V gene end was trimmed by 0 bases and the J gene end by 1 base; junction bases not matched to a gene: 3. In germline, CDR1 is GTSNPN, CDR2 SVGIG (reference sequence). The CDR3: CAWSVGQASNQPQHF. As DNA, the CDR3 is TGTGCCTGGAGTGTTGGACAGGCGAGCAATCAGCCCCAGCATTTT.

The CDR3 nucleotides are TGTGCCAGCAGTCCACCGTCTCTAAGCAATGAGCAGTTCTTC. This codes for CASSPPSLSNEQFF. This chain uses TRBV27 with TRBJ2-1; D remains ambiguous. CDR3 length: 14 amino acids. In germline, CDR1 is MNHEY, CDR2 SMNVEV (reference sequence). The V end was cut by 5 bases, the J end by 6 bases, with 14 bases between.

The chain uses TRBV3-1 (or the pseudogene TRBV3-2) and TRBJ1-5; tentatively, D is TRBD1 (5 bases). V was cut by 1 base and J by 6 bases, with 16 bases left in between. Germline V gene data show CDR1 as LGHDT and CDR2 as YNNKEL (reference sequence). There are 16 residues in the CDR3. CDR3 sequence reads: CASSQGKGKGVQPQHF. In DNA form, the CDR3 reads TGTGCCAGCAGCCAAGGGAAGGGAAAAGGGGTTCAGCCCCAGCATTTT.

The V and J genes are TRBV9 and TRBJ2-1; 14 bases align to TRBD2. The CDR3 is 17 amino acids. Germline-derived CDR1 and CDR2 are SGDLS and YYNGEE. After removal of 4 bases from V and 9 bases from J, the junction contained 12 bases not matched to a gene. CDR3 sequence reads: CASSKQLGTSGGVEQFF. As DNA, the CDR3 is TGTGCCAGCAGCAAACAACTAGGGACTAGCGGGGGCGTTGAGCAGTTCTTC.

V usage is TRBV4-3 and J usage is TRBJ2-2; D is unclear. From germline, CDR1 is LGHNA and CDR2 YSLEER. CDR3 length: 15 amino acids. The germline V and J ends were trimmed by 3 bases and 4 bases, with 12 bases remaining between them. As DNA, the CDR3 is TGCGCCAGCAGCCAGGCGACTGGCTTCACCGGGGAGCTGTTTTTT. It yields the protein CASSQATGFTGELFF.

This chain uses TRBV9 with TRBJ2-5; 12 nucleotides align to TRBD2. The CDR3 contains 16 residues. V was pared by 3 bases and J by 5 bases, with 8 bases of the junction left unmatched. Germline lookup yields CDR1 SGDLS and CDR2 YYNGEE. The CDR3 region is CASSALAGGGRETQYF. CDR3 nucleotide sequence: TGTGCCAGCAGCGCGCTAGCGGGAGGGGGTCGTGAGACCCAGTACTTC. Full variable domain (outside the CDR3, taken from reference TRBV9 and TRBJ2-5): DSGVTQTPKHLITATGQRVTLRCSPRSGDLSVYWYQQSLDQGLQFLIQYYNGEERAKGNILERFSAQQFPDLHSELNLSSLELGDSALYFCASSALAGGGRETQYFGPGTRLLVL.

The genes are TRBV7-8 and TRBJ2-5, with a tentative D call TRBD1 (6 bases). The germline V gene has CDR1 SGHVS and CDR2 FQNEAQ. The CDR3 is 14 amino acids. With 3 bases removed from V and 0 bases from J, the gap between germline ends came to 8 bases. For the CDR3, the DNA is TGTGCCAGCAGCTTGACAGGCTACCAAGAGACCCAGTACTTC. Translating it yields CASSLTGYQETQYF.